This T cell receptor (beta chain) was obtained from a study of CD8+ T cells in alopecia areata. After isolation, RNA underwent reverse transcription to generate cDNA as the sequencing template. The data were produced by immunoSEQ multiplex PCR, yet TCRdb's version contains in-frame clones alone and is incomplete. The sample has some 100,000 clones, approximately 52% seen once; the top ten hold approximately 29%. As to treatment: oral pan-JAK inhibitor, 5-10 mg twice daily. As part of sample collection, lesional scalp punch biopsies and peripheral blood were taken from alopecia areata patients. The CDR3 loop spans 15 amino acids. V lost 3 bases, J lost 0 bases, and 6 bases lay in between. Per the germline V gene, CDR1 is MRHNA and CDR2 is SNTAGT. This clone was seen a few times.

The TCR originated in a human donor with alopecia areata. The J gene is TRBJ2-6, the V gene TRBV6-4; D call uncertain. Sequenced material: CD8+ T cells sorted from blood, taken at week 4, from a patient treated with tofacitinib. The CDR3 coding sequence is TGTGCCAGCAGTGAAGCACACTCTGGGGCCAACGTCCTGACTTTC. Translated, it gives CASSEAHSGANVLTF.